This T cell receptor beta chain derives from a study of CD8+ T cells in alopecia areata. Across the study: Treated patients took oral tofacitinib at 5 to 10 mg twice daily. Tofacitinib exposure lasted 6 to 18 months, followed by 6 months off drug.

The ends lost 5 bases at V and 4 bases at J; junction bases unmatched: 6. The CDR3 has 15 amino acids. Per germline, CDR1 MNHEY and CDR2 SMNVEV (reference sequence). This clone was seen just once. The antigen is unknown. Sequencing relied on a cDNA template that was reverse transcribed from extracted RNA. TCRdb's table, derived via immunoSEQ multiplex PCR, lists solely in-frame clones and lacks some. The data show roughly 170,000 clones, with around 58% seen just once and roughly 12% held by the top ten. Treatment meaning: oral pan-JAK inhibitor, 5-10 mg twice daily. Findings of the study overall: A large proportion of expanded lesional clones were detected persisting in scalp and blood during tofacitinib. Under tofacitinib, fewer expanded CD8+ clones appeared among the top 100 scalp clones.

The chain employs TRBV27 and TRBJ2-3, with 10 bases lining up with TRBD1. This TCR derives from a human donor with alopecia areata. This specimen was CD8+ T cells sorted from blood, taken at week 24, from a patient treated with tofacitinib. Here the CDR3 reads CASSLRDRGADTQYF. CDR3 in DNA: TGTGCCAGCAGTCTCCGGGACAGGGGCGCAGATACGCAGTATTTT.